This TCR beta chain is from a study of T-cell memory formation after mild COVID-19. Notes on the study in general: Clones contracting day 15 to 85 were balanced CD4/CD8; later expanders leaned CD4+. The study detected some responding clones in pre-infection memory, suggesting cross-reactive memory joined.

TCRdb used MiXCR to reprocess the 5' RACE reads, holding one entry per CDR3 protein. The sample gives fewer than 550,000 distinct CDR3 sequences, 20% of which show up once; 8.4% is in the top ten. Note on this clonotype: The antigen remains undetermined.

V was cut by 1 base and J by 9 bases, with 10 bases left in between. Looked up from germline, CDR1 is MGHRA and CDR2 is YSYEKL. This CDR3 has 14 residues. This sequence originates from an adult woman who had mild COVID-19 (a few samples of this study predate the infection). Cell type and time point are not known. The rearrangement joins TRBV4-1 to TRBJ1-6, with a tentative D call TRBD1 (5 bases). The material sequenced was PBMCs or a T cell subset sorted from them (not recorded which). The CDR3 is CASSQVQGGSPLHF. The CDR3 bases are TGCGCCAGCAGCCAAGTTCAGGGAGGTTCACCCCTCCACTTT.